Presented here are 20 T cell receptor beta chains from one specimen sequenced in a study of T cell repertoires in cytomegalovirus infection. TCRdb recomputed calls from the reads with MiXCR, one row per CDR3 protein. The sample lists hundreds of thousands of distinct CDR3 sequences, around 29% occurring once. Their antigens are not known. Sequencing used cultured PBMCs, obtained from culture after CMV antigen stimulation. These receptors originate from a human donor in good health (CMV status not recorded). Some clones in this sample may be carry-over from other donors' samples.

This clonotype appeared a few times. This chain joins TRBV24-1 and TRBJ1-1, with 7 bases that match TRBD1. After removal of 2 bases from V and 11 bases from J, the junction contained 4 bases not matched to a gene. The CDR3 consists of 12 residues. Germline CDR1 and CDR2: KGHDR and SFDVKD. The CDR3 coding sequence is TGTGCCACCAGTGATTCGGGGACAGCCGCTTTCTTT. Its protein product is CATSDSGTAAFF.

This chain links TRBV7-9 with TRBJ2-4, with 12 bases aligning to TRBD1. This CDR3 is 17 amino acids long. The trim removed 4 bases at V and 0 bases at J, leaving 4 bases unmatched. From germline, CDR1 is SEHNR and CDR2 FQNEAQ (reference sequence). The CDR3 nucleotides read TGTGCCAGCAGCTCCGGGACAGGGGGCCTAGCCAAAAACATTCAGTACTTC. It specifies CASSSGTGGLAKNIQYF.

On this clonotype itself: This may be a read error, as it is one base from a much larger clone. Since no conserved phenylalanine or tryptophan closes the CDR3, a read error is the likely cause. This chain joins TRBV7-2 and TRBJ2-7, with 7 bases matching TRBD2. Per the germline V gene, CDR1 is SGHTA and CDR2 is FQGNSA. Trimming took 5 bases from V and 0 from J; bases not matched to a gene: 7. The CDR3 contains 15 residues. The CDR3 DNA sequence: TGTGCCAGCAGCAGCTCTAGCGGTTTCTCCTACGAGCAGTACTGC. Residues: CASSSSSGFSYEQYC.

The chain uses TRBV5-1 and TRBJ1-4; TRBD1 matches 9 bases. In germline, CDR1 is SGHRS, CDR2 YFSETQ. V dropped 0 bases and J dropped 5; count of bases not matched to a gene: 2. The CDR3 totals 15 residues. The CDR3 region is CASSLAGTGNEKLFF. CDR3 nucleotide sequence: TGCGCCAGCAGCTTGGCCGGGACAGGGAATGAAAAACTGTTTTTT.

On this clonotype: At one end the junction does not follow the germline gene, possibly because of a read error. This sequence joins TRBV29-1 and TRBJ1-4; perhaps TRBD1 as D (5 bases). The CDR3 runs to 14 residues. Germline CDR1 SQVTM, CDR2 ANQGSEA. The CDR3 bases are TGCAGCGTTGTCGGGGCATCAACTAATGAAATACTGTTTTTT. Translated, it gives CSVVGASTNEILFF.

This clonotype was seen only a few times. V is TRBV7-6 and J is TRBJ2-1, with TRBD1 matching 9 bases. Germline V gene lookup returns CDR1 SGHVS and CDR2 FNYEAQ. V dropped 3 bases and J dropped 7; count of bases not matched to a gene: 4. The CDR3 loop spans 14 amino acids. The chain's CDR3 is CASSFGTGKNEQFF. The DNA for the CDR3 is TGTGCCAGCAGCTTCGGGACAGGGAAAAATGAGCAGTTCTTC.

To note about this clonotype: One junction end disagrees with the germline gene, perhaps due to a read error. The CDR3 DNA is TGTGCCAGCAGCCAAGATCGGGACGGCCGCTCCTACAATGAGCAGTTCTTC. Translation gives CASSQDRDGRSYNEQFF. The rearrangement links TRBV4-1 to TRBJ2-1, with D possibly called TRBD1 or TRBD2 (5 bases each). Looked up from germline, CDR1 is MGHRA and CDR2 is YSYEKL. The length of the CDR3 is 17 residues.

This chain links TRBV23-1 with TRBJ1-6, with a tentative D call TRBD1 (6 bases). TRBV23-1 is an ORF, and what it does is uncertain. The CDR3 is 15 amino acids. V lost 0 bases to trimming and J lost 10 bases, with 13 bases between them. In DNA form, the CDR3 reads TGCGCCAGCAGTCAATCGTCCAGGGGAGGGTCACCCCTCCACTTT. Its translation is CASSQSSRGGSPLHF.

This clonotype showed up just a few times. The CDR3 DNA is TGTGCCAGCACTACAGGGGCCAGCGCGGGAGATACGCAGTATTTT. This codes for CASTTGASAGDTQYF. The rearrangement links TRBV12-3 or TRBV12-4 to TRBJ2-3; TRBD1 matches 7 bases. This CDR3 is 15 amino acids long. V lost 7 bases, J lost 5 bases, and 12 bases stayed unmatched.

The CDR3 sequence: CASDTGTEWRTLHF. In DNA form, the CDR3 reads TGTGCCAGCGACACCGGGACAGAGTGGCGAACCCTCCACTTT. The chain recombines TRBV7-3 with TRBJ1-6; TRBD1 aligns across 7 bases. After removal of 8 bases from V and 14 bases from J, the junction contained 15 bases not matched to a gene. Germline assignment: CDR1 SGHTA and CDR2 FQGTGA. This CDR3 has 14 residues.

V and J are TRBV6-6 and TRBJ2-1; TRBD2 matches 8 bases. CDR3 length: 16 residues. Germline CDR1 reads MNHNY; CDR2 reads SVGAGI (reference sequence). With V trimmed by 6 bases and J by 2 bases, 9 bases remained unmatched. DNA of the CDR3: TGTGCCAGCAGGCCCCCGGATAGCGGGGCCTACAATGAGCAGTTCTTC. It specifies CASRPPDSGAYNEQFF.

This clonotype was counted a few times. The chain is built from TRBV7-2 and TRBJ1-6; D remains ambiguous. Deletions cut 3 bases from V and 9 bases from J, with 12 bases between. The CDR3 extends over 14 amino acids. From germline, CDR1 is SGHTA and CDR2 FQGNSA. In DNA, the CDR3 is TGTGCCAGCAGCTTCCCTAGGGTACGTTCACCCCTCCACTTT. It translates to CASSFPRVRSPLHF.

This chain links TRBV12-3 or TRBV12-4 with TRBJ1-5; D possibly corresponds to TRBD1 (6 bases). The CDR3 is made up of 16 amino acids. Deletions cut 6 bases from V and 2 bases from J, with 17 bases between. The CDR3 region has the DNA TGTGCCAGCAGACCTACAGGGACATCCGGCAATCAGCCCCAGCATTTT. Encoded protein: CASRPTGTSGNQPQHF.

This rearrangement joins TRBV5-4 to TRBJ2-3; D unresolved. The V gene's germline CDR1 is SGHNT and CDR2 YYREEE (reference sequence). Trimming took off 4 bases at V and 2 bases at J, with 11 bases between the two ends. The CDR3 runs to 14 residues. Written as DNA, the CDR3 is TGTGCCAGCAGCCCTCATAAAGTCACAGATACGCAGTATTTT. This translates into CASSPHKVTDTQYF. Combining the CDR3 with reference TRBV5-4 and TRBJ2-3 gives the whole variable domain ETGVTQSPTHLIKTRGQQVTLRCSSQSGHNTVSWYQQALGQGPQFIFQYYREEENGRGNFPPRFSGLQFPNYSSELNVNALELDDSALYLCASSPHKVTDTQYFGPGTRLTVL.

The sample holds many counts of this clonotype. The V and J genes are TRBV7-6 and TRBJ2-3; 12 nucleotides match TRBD2. Germline lookup yields CDR1 SGHVS and CDR2 FNYEAQ. CDR3 length: 18 residues. V shed 2 bases and J 2 bases; nucleotides not matched to a gene: 8. The CDR3 reads CASSLRGTSGGITDTQYF. CDR3 nucleotides: TGTGCCAGCAGCTTACGAGGAACTAGCGGGGGGATCACAGATACGCAGTATTTT.

This clonotype was counted a few times. The chain recombines TRBV27 with TRBJ2-7, with D perhaps TRBD2 (6 bases). CDR3 length equals 15 residues. Trimming took 3 bases from V and 1 from J, leaving 13 bases between them. CDR1 and CDR2 from the germline V gene are MNHEY and SMNVEV (reference sequence). CDR3 in amino acids: CASSFGSGLSYEQYF. The DNA of the CDR3 is TGTGCCAGCAGTTTTGGCTCCGGACTATCCTACGAGCAGTACTTC.

The gene calls are TRBV5-1 and TRBJ1-1, with 10 bases aligning to TRBD1. The V segment lost 1 base and the J segment 5 bases; nucleotides outside the gene matches: 5. The CDR3 totals 15 residues. Germline V gene data show CDR1 as SGHRS and CDR2 as YFSETQ. The CDR3 is CASSLHGQGGTEAFF. The CDR3 DNA follows: TGCGCCAGCAGCTTGCATGGACAGGGGGGAACTGAAGCTTTCTTT.

In its sample, this clonotype was seen a few times. The chain recombines TRBV19 with TRBJ2-1; weak D call: TRBD2 (7 bases). There are 14 residues in the CDR3. V was cut by 5 bases and J by 3 bases, with 11 bases left in between. Looked up from germline, CDR1 is LNHDA and CDR2 is SQIVND (reference sequence). CDR3: CASSPGGDYNEQFF. CDR3 bases: TGTGCCAGTAGTCCGGGGGGCGACTACAATGAGCAGTTCTTC.

In its sample, this clonotype was seen a few times. The V and J genes are TRBV9 and TRBJ1-3; D not resolved. Trimming stripped 4 bases from V and 0 bases from J, with 11 bases between. The germline CDR1 and CDR2 sequences are SGDLS and YYNGEE. This CDR3 comprises 15 residues. The CDR3 reads CASSPDPYSGNTIYF. The CDR3 region has the DNA TGTGCCAGCAGCCCCGACCCGTACTCTGGAAACACCATATATTTT.

This clonotype appeared a single time. The chain has TRBV30 and TRBJ1-2; weak D call: TRBD1 (5 bases). V was clipped by 0 bases and J by 4 bases, with 15 bases between them. CDR3 length: 15 amino acids. Germline assignment: CDR1 GTSNPN and CDR2 SVGIG (reference sequence). The CDR3 bases are TGTGCCTGGAGTGTACGAGGGGCGCTTAGCTATGGCTACACCTTC. This gives the protein CAWSVRGALSYGYTF.